This entry lists 15 T cell receptor beta chains sequenced from one sample in a study of blood T cell repertoires in COVID-19. This table comes from immunoSEQ multiplex PCR, and its TCRdb copy is limited to in-frame clones, with some not included. This sample has around 290,000 clones, with around 90% found just once. The specimen was PBMCs or T cells enriched from blood (not recorded which). Every receptor here comes from a woman between 40 and 55 years old who had recovered from COVID-19.

The chain joins TRBV7-9 to TRBJ1-3; the match to TRBD1 covers 8 bases. V trimming: 4 bases; J trimming: 1 base; junction bases outside the gene matches: 9. Germline assignment: CDR1 SEHNR and CDR2 FQNEAQ (reference sequence). This CDR3 has 17 residues. CDR3 amino acids: CASSYRTGTGSGNTIYF. DNA of the CDR3: TGTGCCAGCAGCTACAGGACAGGGACGGGGTCTGGAAACACCATATATTTT.

The chain employs TRBV7-8 and TRBJ1-4; TRBD1 agrees at 9 bases. Germline CDR1 reads SGHVS; CDR2 reads FQNEAQ. V dropped 1 base and J dropped 4; count of bases not matched to a gene: 7. CDR3 length equals 17 residues. For the CDR3, the DNA is TGTGCCAGCAGCTTAGTCGGGACAGGGCTTGGTAATGAAAAACTGTTTTTT. Amino acids: CASSLVGTGLGNEKLFF.

The chain combines TRBV7-2 with TRBJ2-1; TRBD2 agrees at 12 bases. J gave up 7 bases and V 2 bases, and 3 bases lay outside the gene matches. Germline values: CDR1 SGHTA, CDR2 FQGNSA. The CDR3 runs to 15 residues. CDR3 loop: CASSLLTSGRNEQFF. The CDR3 DNA reads TGTGCCAGCAGCTTACTAACTAGCGGGAGGAATGAGCAGTTCTTC.

The V gene is TRBV3-1 (or the pseudogene TRBV3-2), the J gene TRBJ1-2; possible D gene TRBD1, 5 bases. CDR3 length: 15 amino acids. Deletions cut 1 base from V and 7 bases from J, with 16 bases between. Per germline, CDR1 LGHDT and CDR2 YNNKEL (reference sequence). CDR3 nucleotide sequence: TGTGCCAGCAGCCAAGGGTCCCGGGGGGTCAGTGGCTACACCTTC. This codes for CASSQGSRGVSGYTF.

This rearrangement joins TRBV5-1 to TRBJ1-1, with D unresolved. Between the trimmed V and J ends, which lost 0 bases and 0 bases, there was a span of 15 bases. CDR1 is SGHRS, CDR2 YFSETQ, per germline. CDR3 size: 17 residues. CDR3 DNA: TGCGCCAGCAGCTTGGCCTTGTTAGGCGGAATGAACACTGAAGCTTTCTTT. This gives the protein CASSLALLGGMNTEAFF. Supplemented by reference TRBV5-1 and TRBJ1-1, the full variable domain reads KAGVTQTPRYLIKTRGQQVTLSCSPISGHRSVSWYQQTPGQGLQFLFEYFSETQRNKGNFPGRFSGRQFSNSRSEMNVSTLELGDSALYLCASSLALLGGMNTEAFFGQGTRLTVV.

The CDR3 is CATSRGQGRLSPLHF. CDR3 in DNA: TGTGCCACCAGCAGAGGACAGGGGAGATTGTCACCCCTCCACTTT. The genes are TRBV15 and TRBJ1-6; 8 positions agree with TRBD1. Germline V CDR1 and CDR2: LNHNV, YYDKDF (reference sequence). Trimming removed 1 base from V and 10 bases from J; junction bases left unmatched: 6. The CDR3 is 15 residues long.

V is TRBV5-1 and J is TRBJ2-7, with 8 nucleotides matching TRBD2. Germline values: CDR1 SGHRS, CDR2 YFSETQ. V lost 0 bases to trimming and J lost 7 bases; unmatched junction nucleotides: 12. The CDR3 is 16 amino acids. The CDR3 nucleotides read TGCGCCAGCAGCTTGGTTAGCGGGGACCCTTCGGGGGAGCAGTACTTC. Amino acids: CASSLVSGDPSGEQYF.

V usage is TRBV5-1 and J usage is TRBJ1-2; weak D call: TRBD1 (5 bases). Deletions cut 5 bases from V and 11 bases from J, with 34 bases between. This CDR3 comprises 18 residues. CDR1 and CDR2 (germline): SGHRS, YFSETQ. The CDR3 loop reads CASRPRTLGAGGYEGYTF. The CDR3 coding sequence is TGCGCCAGCAGACCTCGGACTCTAGGGGCCGGAGGGTATGAAGGGTACACCTTC.

This chain links TRBV24-1 with TRBJ2-1; D is perhaps TRBD2 (6 bases). CDR1 is KGHDR and CDR2 is SFDVKD in the germline V gene. CDR3 length: 17 amino acids. V dropped 2 bases and J dropped 1 base, with 14 bases sitting between them. The CDR3 is CATSDSGSAGSYNEQFF. CDR3 nucleotide sequence: TGTGCCACCAGTGATTCCGGGAGCGCGGGATCCTACAATGAGCAGTTCTTC.

There are a few counts of this clone. This chain uses TRBV29-1 with TRBJ1-2, with D possibly matching TRBD1 (6 bases). With 1 base removed from V and 4 bases from J, the gap between germline ends came to 19 bases. The germline CDR1 and CDR2 sequences are SQVTM and ANQGSEA. This CDR3 is 16 amino acids long. CDR3 in DNA: TGCAGCGTTGAAGTCAACAGGGTGGGGGAGAGCTATGGCTACACCTTC. Its translation is CSVEVNRVGESYGYTF.

The chain combines TRBV7-3 with TRBJ2-1; no firm D call. CDR1 is SGHTA and CDR2 is FQGTGA in the germline V gene. The CDR3 loop spans 15 amino acids. V was trimmed by 3 bases and J by 0 bases, leaving 9 bases between them. This chain's CDR3 is CASSFLPSSYNEQFF. CDR3 nucleotides: TGTGCCAGCAGCTTTCTCCCGAGCTCCTACAATGAGCAGTTCTTC.

In nucleotides, the CDR3 is TGTGCCAGCAGTGAACTTGGGGCAGGCCGTCCGGCCCTCCACTTT. Its protein product is CASSELGAGRPALHF. The chain recombines TRBV25-1 with TRBJ1-6; TRBD1 might be the D (5 bases). The CDR3 is 15 amino acids. Germline V lookup: CDR1 MGHDK, CDR2 SYGVNS. Trimming stripped 2 bases from V and 14 bases from J, with 19 bases between.

Regarding this clone: Other DNA sequences in the same sample also yield this CDR3. This CDR3 reads CASSPTGGGETQYF. The CDR3 nucleotides read TGTGCCAGCTCACCAACCGGGGGAGGGGAGACCCAGTACTTC. The V and J genes are TRBV18 and TRBJ2-5; the match to TRBD2 covers 7 bases. The CDR3 has 14 amino acids. In germline, CDR1 is KGHSH, CDR2 LQKENI. The V and J ends lost 2 bases and 5 bases, in that order; junction bases with no gene match: 5.

The CDR3 reads CASGQLAGPYNEQFF. The CDR3 DNA reads as TGCGCCAGCGGCCAACTAGCGGGGCCGTACAATGAGCAGTTCTTC. This rearrangement joins TRBV5-1 to TRBJ2-1; 10 positions match TRBD2. This CDR3 has 15 amino acids. Germline CDR1 reads SGHRS; CDR2 reads YFSETQ. Trimming removed 7 bases from V and 4 bases from J; junction bases left unmatched: 8.

V and J are TRBV27 and TRBJ2-7; 9 bases match TRBD1. The ends lost 2 bases at V and 6 bases at J; junction bases unmatched: 11. There are 16 residues in the CDR3. From germline, CDR1 is MNHEY and CDR2 SMNVEV (reference sequence). CDR3 in amino acids: CASSLGTGGAPGEQYF. The CDR3 nucleotides read TGTGCCAGCAGTTTAGGTACAGGGGGCGCACCGGGCGAGCAGTACTTC.